This TCR beta chain was profiled in a study of blood T cell repertoires in COVID-19 (dated by TCRdb to the early 2020s). Describing the broader study: Samples from collaborators originated in the United States, Italy and Spain and spanned both the acute and convalescent phases of COVID-19. The prospective study material was composed of cDNA or gDNA derived from T cells, B-cell-depleted T cells, or PBMCs. The repertoires were made available in a free public database intended to serve as a resource for research on the immune response to SARS-CoV-2. Where available, HLA class I and class II types were obtained from metadata supplied by the sample provider rather than from assay-based typing. Nearly every sample came with metadata listing a de-identified subject ID, COVID-19 status, age in years and sex. The dataset comprised deeply sampled blood TCRbeta repertoires from subjects exposed to, actively infected with, or recovered from COVID-19. Samples were obtained from the ongoing ImmuneRACE study (first 160 participants) and from 1,254 subjects provided by 6 global collaborators.

What the research found in general, with its limitations: The amount of clinical and demographic metadata varied by source and participant and was provided uncurated.

Turning to this clone: Its antigen has not been determined. No much larger clone exists at a distance of one base, and base qualities are not known.

Collaborating institutions collected whole blood in K2EDTA tubes following their own protocols. For TCRbeta analysis, collaborators shipped samples in one of three forms: frozen whole blood, isolated PBMCs, or DNA extracted from either of those sample types. TCRbeta CDR3 regions were amplified from genomic DNA using the immunoSEQ Assay, a bias-controlled multiplex PCR. The original methods were these. Within the assay, amplification of reference gene primers was used to estimate how many nucleated cells each sample contained. To quantify the absolute abundance of each unique TCRbeta CDR3 rearrangement, sequence reads were collapsed and filtered. For each sample, productive Simpson clonality was calculated as the square root of Simpson's diversity index across productive rearrangements. What TCRdb holds here is the immuneACCESS table cut down to in-frame rearrangements. Part of the clones is not present; checked against another copy, under half of the missing clones reflect an unresolved V gene, and the others are unexplained. V, J and clone size reflect that table, while D and trimming were determined from the DNA. A total of around 150,000 clones appear in this sample, roughly 90% of them only once. The top ten clonotypes cover more than 9% of the sample.

The CDR3 covers 14 residues, taking in both the cysteine and the phenylalanine. The only DNA kept is the CDR3, 42 bases in frame from the first base. The germline V gene provides CDR1 KGHSH and CDR2 LQKENI. Relative to germline, V is missing 5 bases and J is missing 3 bases, with 2 bases of the junction outside any gene match. Material: peripheral blood. The clonotype comes from a man aged 50 or older with active or convalescent COVID-19. The sequence is built from TRBV18 and TRBJ2-7, with TRBD1 matching 12 junction bases. Here the CDR3 is given as CASSGTGGNYEQYF. In nucleotide form, the sequence is TGTGCCAGCTCAGGGACAGGGGGCAACTACGAGCAGTACTTC.